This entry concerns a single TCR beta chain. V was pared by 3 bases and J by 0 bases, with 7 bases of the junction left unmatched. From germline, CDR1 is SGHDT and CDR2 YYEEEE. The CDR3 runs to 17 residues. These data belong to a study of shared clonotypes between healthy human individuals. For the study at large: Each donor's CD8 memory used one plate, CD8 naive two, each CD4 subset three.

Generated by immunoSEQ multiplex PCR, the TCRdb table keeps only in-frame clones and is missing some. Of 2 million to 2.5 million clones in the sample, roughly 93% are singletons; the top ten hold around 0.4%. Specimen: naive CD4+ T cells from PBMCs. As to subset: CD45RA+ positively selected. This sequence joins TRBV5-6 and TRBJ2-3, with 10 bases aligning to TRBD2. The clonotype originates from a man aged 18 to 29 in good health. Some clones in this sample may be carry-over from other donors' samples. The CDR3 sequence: CASSSLGLATSTDTQYF. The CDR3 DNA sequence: TGTGCCAGCAGCTCGTTGGGACTAGCGACTAGCACAGATACGCAGTATTTT.